This T cell receptor (beta chain) was retrieved from a study of early T cells in non-severe SARS-CoV-2 infection. Overall study: Sequenced material consisted of bulk RNA (from unsorted whole blood), and chains were unpaired.

The TCR library protocol attached unique molecular identifiers to the individual cDNA molecules. TCRdb re-called the 5' RACE reads through MiXCR, storing one row per CDR3 protein. The sample consists of some 55,000 distinct CDR3 sequences, around 12% of them appearing once. Germline assignment: CDR1 MDHEN and CDR2 SYDVKM. This CDR3 comprises 17 residues. V shed 5 bases, J shed 4 bases, and the junction held 14 bases outside the gene matches. Whole-study results and caveats: Lookups in VDJdb leaned toward anti-spike CD8 responses and missed private and CD4 specificities.

This clonotype has ten or more counts. Its antigen is not known. The genes are TRBV28 and TRBJ1-2; the match to TRBD1 covers 9 bases. This clonotype was obtained from an adult who was a healthcare worker with PCR-confirmed SARS-CoV-2 infection or an uninfected control (not recorded which). The starting material was whole blood, obtained at baseline. CDR3 region: CASSPPGTGQESYGYTF. The CDR3 DNA is TGTGCCAGCAGTCCCCCGGGGACAGGGCAGGAAAGCTATGGCTACACCTTC.